These T cell receptor beta chains were read from a single sample in a study of human T cells and chemical hapten exposure. TCRdb passed the 5' RACE reads through MiXCR, listing each CDR3 protein once. The sample carries 110,000 to 150,000 distinct CDR3 sequences, around 4% recorded once. The receptors come from a female donor in good health. Both conserved end residues are part of each CDR3. A D gene is named only where the DNA matches it firmly. Some rows mark clone size as missing; the rest say once, few, many or name a class of expanded clone.

j_call: TRBJ1-3; d_call: TRBD1; clone_size: few; v_call: TRBV6-5; cdr3_aa: CASYGWAGGGGGNTIYF; cdr3_nt: TGTGCCAGCTACGGTTGGGCAGGGGGCGGTGGTGGAAACACCATATATTTT
j_call: TRBJ2-3; d_call: .; clone_size: many; v_call: TRBV27; cdr3_aa: CASRGAETDTQYF; cdr3_nt: TGTGCCAGCAGGGGCGCGGAGACAGATACGCAGTATTTT
j_call: TRBJ2-1; d_call: TRBD1; clone_size: many; v_call: TRBV11-2; cdr3_aa: CASSLLPGQPDNEQFF; cdr3_nt: TGTGCCAGCAGCTTACTACCGGGACAGCCTGACAATGAGCAGTTCTTC
j_call: TRBJ2-5; d_call: .; clone_size: .; v_call: TRBV6-6; cdr3_aa: CASSLGEGHQGTQYF; cdr3_nt: TGTGCCAGCAGCTTAGGGGAAGGGCACCAGGGGACCCAGTACTTC
j_call: TRBJ2-5; d_call: .; clone_size: many; v_call: TRBV7-9; cdr3_aa: CASSRQFVQETQYF; cdr3_nt: TGTGCCAGCAGCCGCCAATTCGTCCAAGAGACCCAGTACTTC
j_call: TRBJ1-1; d_call: .; clone_size: many; v_call: TRBV5-1; cdr3_aa: CASSFGGGNTEAFF; cdr3_nt: TGCGCCAGCAGCTTCGGTGGGGGGAACACTGAAGCTTTCTTT
j_call: TRBJ2-1; d_call: .; clone_size: many; v_call: TRBV3-1; cdr3_aa: CASSQYSDNEQFF; cdr3_nt: TGTGCCAGCAGCCAATATAGTGACAATGAGCAGTTCTTC
j_call: TRBJ2-5; d_call: .; clone_size: many; v_call: TRBV12-3/TRBV12-4; cdr3_aa: CASSFLEETQYF; cdr3_nt: TGTGCCAGCAGTTTCTTAGAAGAGACCCAGTACTTC
j_call: TRBJ2-3; d_call: TRBD2; clone_size: many; v_call: TRBV15; cdr3_aa: CATSREGLATDTQYF; cdr3_nt: TGTGCCACCAGCAGAGAGGGACTAGCGACAGATACGCAGTATTTT
j_call: TRBJ2-7; d_call: .; clone_size: many; v_call: TRBV7-2; cdr3_aa: CASSPPVPYEQYF; cdr3_nt: TGTGCCAGCAGCCCTCCGGTCCCCTACGAGCAGTACTTC
j_call: TRBJ1-1; d_call: TRBD1; clone_size: many; v_call: TRBV5-4; cdr3_aa: CASSTDRQGEAFF; cdr3_nt: TGTGCCAGCAGCACCGACCGACAGGGGGAAGCTTTCTTT
j_call: TRBJ1-2; d_call: .; clone_size: many; v_call: TRBV5-1; cdr3_aa: CASNGGPYYGYTF; cdr3_nt: TGCGCCAGCAACGGGGGACCCTACTATGGCTACACCTTC
j_call: TRBJ1-5; d_call: .; clone_size: many; v_call: TRBV2; cdr3_aa: CASSAGVSNQPQHF; cdr3_nt: TGTGCCAGCAGTGCAGGGGTTAGCAATCAGCCCCAGCATTTT
j_call: TRBJ1-5; d_call: .; clone_size: many; v_call: TRBV20-1; cdr3_aa: CSARDPVRGLSNQPQHF; cdr3_nt: TGCAGTGCTAGAGATCCCGTTAGGGGGTTGAGCAATCAGCCCCAGCATTTT
j_call: TRBJ2-5; d_call: TRBD1; clone_size: many; v_call: TRBV2; cdr3_aa: CASSGGQQETQYF; cdr3_nt: TGTGCCAGCAGTGGGGGACAGCAAGAGACCCAGTACTTC
j_call: TRBJ1-1; d_call: TRBD1; clone_size: many; v_call: TRBV27; cdr3_aa: CASSPQTGGRMAEAFF; cdr3_nt: TGTGCCAGCAGCCCCCAAACAGGGGGCAGAATGGCTGAAGCTTTCTTT
j_call: TRBJ2-7; d_call: .; clone_size: many; v_call: TRBV7-9; cdr3_aa: CASSLGVGAVEQYF; cdr3_nt: TGTGCCAGCAGCTTAGGGGTGGGGGCCGTGGAGCAGTACTTC
j_call: TRBJ2-3; d_call: .; clone_size: many; v_call: TRBV2; cdr3_aa: CASSWGSDTQYF; cdr3_nt: TGTGCCAGCAGTTGGGGGTCAGATACGCAGTATTTT
j_call: TRBJ2-7; d_call: .; clone_size: many; v_call: TRBV25-1; cdr3_aa: CASGINRLPGPSSSYEQYF; cdr3_nt: TGTGCCAGCGGAATCAACCGCCTACCGGGACCCAGCAGCTCCTACGAGCAGTACTTC
j_call: TRBJ1-5; d_call: TRBD1; clone_size: many; v_call: TRBV6-2/TRBV6-3; cdr3_aa: CASRPTGGIGQPQHF; cdr3_nt: TGTGCCAGCAGACCTACAGGGGGGATCGGTCAGCCCCAGCATTTT